The sequence of this T cell receptor beta chain was determined in a study of T-cell reconstitution after alpha-beta-depleted transplantation in children. CDR1 SGHTA and CDR2 FQGNSA come from the germline V gene. The CDR3 covers 13 residues. Germline trimming cut 2 bases from V and 13 bases from J; bases unmatched to any gene: 8. TCRbeta library preparation incorporated unique molecular identifiers. TCRdb analysed the PCR reads with MiXCR anew, one entry per CDR3 protein. This table holds a few hundred thousand distinct CDR3 sequences, around a tenth found once. The receptor was derived from a human donor who donated a stem cell graft to a child with acute lymphoblastic leukemia. The rearrangement joins TRBV7-2 to TRBJ2-1; 7 bases align to TRBD2. The material sequenced was PBMCs from the stem cell graft donor, taken from the stem cell graft. In DNA form, the CDR3 reads TGTGCCAGCAGCTTAACCCGGACTAGGGAACAGTTCTTC. This sequence encodes CASSLTRTREQFF.